This T cell receptor (beta chain) was identified in a study of blood T cell repertoires in COVID-19 (dated by TCRdb to about 2020). For the wider study: Collaborator samples came from the United States, Italy and Spain and covered acute and convalescent phases of COVID-19. The material from the prospective study consisted of cDNA or gDNA derived from T cells, B-cell-depleted T cells, or PBMCs. The repertoires were released in a freely available public database intended as a resource for research on the immune response to SARS-CoV-2. Deeply sampled blood TCRbeta repertoires from subjects exposed to, actively infected with, or recovered from COVID-19 were included in the dataset. Sample metadata almost always included a de-identified subject ID, COVID-19 status, age in years and sex. HLA class I and class II types, where available, came from metadata supplied by the sample provider rather than from assay-based typing. The samples were drawn from two sources: the first 160 participants of the ongoing ImmuneRACE study, and 950 to 1,500 subjects contributed by 6 global collaborators.

The full study reports these points: The quantity of clinical and demographic metadata differed by source and by participant and was supplied without curation.

In the case of this clone: This clone's antigen is unknown. No base qualities exist here, and no much larger clone lies one base off it.

TCRbeta CDR3 regions were amplified from genomic DNA by means of the immunoSEQ Assay, a bias-controlled multiplex PCR. The original methods were these. The number of nucleated cells in each sample was estimated from the amplification of reference gene primers within the assay. To quantify the absolute abundance of each unique TCRbeta CDR3 rearrangement, sequence reads were collapsed and filtered. For each sample, productive Simpson clonality was calculated by taking the square root of Simpson's diversity index across productive rearrangements. TCRdb carries this immuneACCESS record with in-frame sequences only. Its versions omit some clonotypes, under half of them owing to an unresolved V gene in the studies checked, with the rest unexplained. V and J calls and clone size are those listed in that table; D and trimming were worked out from the DNA. This sample lists some 170,000 clones; about 79% were detected once. The top ten clonotypes cover 26% of the sample.

In the germline V gene (reference sequence), CDR1 corresponds to SEHNR and CDR2 to FQNEAQ. The CDR3 measures 15 amino acids from cysteine to phenylalanine. The entry retains the CDR3 DNA only, 45 bases that are in frame from base 1. V has 1 base trimmed and J has 1 base trimmed; junction bases matching no gene number 2. Whole blood was collected in K2EDTA tubes by collaborating institutions according to the institutions' own protocols. Collaborator samples were shipped for TCRbeta analysis as frozen whole blood, isolated PBMCs, or DNA extracted from either sample type. Specimen: peripheral blood. Here the chain combines TRBV7-9 and TRBJ2-5; 8 middle bases align to TRBD1. The clonotype was recovered from a woman in her seventies with acute or convalescent COVID-19. The CDR3 protein is CASSLEGQVQETQYF. The DNA sequence follows: TGTGCCAGCAGCTTAGAGGGACAGGTCCAAGAGACCCAGTACTTC.